These T cell receptor beta chains were read from a single sample in a study of blood T cell repertoires in COVID-19. This table comes from immunoSEQ multiplex PCR, and its TCRdb copy is limited to in-frame clones, with some not included. The sample includes 150,000 to 200,000 clones, roughly four fifths of them seen just once. Sequencing was done on a sample of peripheral blood. The source of these receptors is a man between 60 and 75 years old with active or convalescent COVID-19. Each CDR3 is given with its conserved first and last residue. D genes are given only for firm matches. Only part of the rows carry a size: once, few, many, or a class if the clone is expanded.

V gene: TRBV10-3
J gene: TRBJ1-2
clone size: few
D gene: TRBD1
CDR3 DNA: TGTGCCATACCCAAAGGACAGGGAGTAAACTATGGCTACACCTTC
CDR3 protein: CAIPKGQGVNYGYTF

V gene: TRBV5-6
J gene: TRBJ1-4
clone size: .
D gene: TRBD1
CDR3 DNA: TGTGCCAGCAGCCCGGACAGGGGGAGGGCTAATGAAAAACTGTTTTTT
CDR3 protein: CASSPDRGRANEKLFF

V gene: TRBV27
J gene: TRBJ2-7
clone size: .
D gene: .
CDR3 DNA: TGTGCCAGCAGTCCGAAACGGACAGCTTCCTCCTACGAGCAGTACTTC
CDR3 protein: CASSPKRTASSYEQYF

V gene: TRBV19
J gene: TRBJ1-5
clone size: .
D gene: TRBD1
CDR3 DNA: TGTGCCAGTACCCCGGACAGGGGTTATCAGCCCCAGCATTTT
CDR3 protein: CASTPDRGYQPQHF

V gene: TRBV5-1
J gene: TRBJ1-2
clone size: .
D gene: .
CDR3 DNA: TGCGCCAGCAGCTTAACAGGCTATGGCTACACCTTC
CDR3 protein: CASSLTGYGYTF

V gene: TRBV13
J gene: TRBJ2-1
clone size: .
D gene: TRBD2
CDR3 DNA: TGTGCCAGCAGCTTAGACGGCGGGAGGAATGAGCAGTTCTTC
CDR3 protein: CASSLDGGRNEQFF

V gene: TRBV19
J gene: TRBJ2-1
clone size: once
D gene: .
CDR3 DNA: TGTGCCAGTAGTGGCCGGGGCTCCTACAATGAGCAGTTCTTC
CDR3 protein: CASSGRGSYNEQFF

V gene: TRBV9
J gene: TRBJ2-1
clone size: .
D gene: TRBD2
CDR3 DNA: TGTGCCAGCAGCGACACTAGCGGGAGATCCTACAATGAGCAGTTCTTC
CDR3 protein: CASSDTSGRSYNEQFF

V gene: TRBV29-1
J gene: TRBJ1-1
clone size: few
D gene: .
CDR3 DNA: TGCAGCGTTGTACGAGGGGGCACTGAAGCTTTCTTT
CDR3 protein: CSVVRGGTEAFF

V gene: TRBV13
J gene: TRBJ1-1
clone size: .
D gene: TRBD1
CDR3 DNA: TGTGCCAGCAGCCTGCGCACAGGGGGGATCGTAGCTTTCTTT
CDR3 protein: CASSLRTGGIVAFF

V gene: TRBV28
J gene: TRBJ1-1
clone size: once
D gene: .
CDR3 DNA: TGTGCCAGCAGTTTGGGCATGATGAACACTGAAGCTTTCTTT
CDR3 protein: CASSLGMMNTEAFF

V gene: TRBV10-1
J gene: TRBJ2-3
clone size: few
D gene: TRBD1
CDR3 DNA: TGCGCCAGCAGTGAGGGGTTAGGGGGCCTCACAGATACGCAGTATTTT
CDR3 protein: CASSEGLGGLTDTQYF

V gene: TRBV6-4
J gene: TRBJ2-3
clone size: many
D gene: TRBD1
CDR3 DNA: TGTGCCAGCAGTGACTCACAGGGGGCAGATACGCAGTATTTT
CDR3 protein: CASSDSQGADTQYF

V gene: TRBV3-1/TRBV3-2
J gene: TRBJ2-3
clone size: .
D gene: .
CDR3 DNA: TGTGCCAGCAGCCCCCTTCCGGGAGTGTTGGATACGCAGTATTTT
CDR3 protein: CASSPLPGVLDTQYF

V gene: TRBV19
J gene: TRBJ1-5
clone size: .
D gene: .
CDR3 DNA: TGTGCCAGTAGTGGGGGGATCAGGAGCAATCAGCCCCAGCATTTT
CDR3 protein: CASSGGIRSNQPQHF

V gene: TRBV14
J gene: TRBJ2-7
clone size: .
D gene: .
CDR3 DNA: TGTGCCAGCAGCCAGTACACTAGCTCCTACGAGCAGTACTTC
CDR3 protein: CASSQYTSSYEQYF

V gene: TRBV24-1
J gene: TRBJ2-3
clone size: once
D gene: TRBD2
CDR3 DNA: TGTGCCACCAGTGATGCGGGACTAGCGGGGGCAGATACGCAGTATTTT
CDR3 protein: CATSDAGLAGADTQYF

V gene: TRBV5-1
J gene: TRBJ2-6
clone size: .
D gene: .
CDR3 DNA: TGCGCCAGCAGCTTGATACAGGGAAACTCTGGGGCCAACGTCCTGACTTTC
CDR3 protein: CASSLIQGNSGANVLTF

V gene: TRBV24-1
J gene: TRBJ2-1
clone size: .
D gene: TRBD1
CDR3 DNA: TGTGCCACCAGTGATCGGACAGGGCCATCCAATGAGCAGTTCTTC
CDR3 protein: CATSDRTGPSNEQFF

V gene: TRBV3-1/TRBV3-2
J gene: TRBJ2-7
clone size: once
D gene: TRBD1
CDR3 DNA: TGTGCCAGCAGCCTAGGGACAGGAAACATCTACGAGCAGTACTTC
CDR3 protein: CASSLGTGNIYEQYF

V gene: TRBV12-3/TRBV12-4
J gene: TRBJ1-1
clone size: once
D gene: .
CDR3 DNA: TGTGCCAGCAGAGGGCGGGGGGTAAAGACTTTCTTT
CDR3 protein: CASRGRGVKTFF

V gene: TRBV7-9
J gene: TRBJ1-4
clone size: .
D gene: .
CDR3 DNA: TGTGCCAGCAGCTTATCTAAGGTGGCAGGCCCATCGGATGAAAAACTGTTTTTT
CDR3 protein: CASSLSKVAGPSDEKLFF

V gene: TRBV10-3
J gene: TRBJ2-7
clone size: few
D gene: TRBD2
CDR3 DNA: TGTGCCATCAGTTCAGCGGGGTACGAGCAGTACTTC
CDR3 protein: CAISSAGYEQYF

V gene: TRBV5-1
J gene: TRBJ2-2
clone size: .
D gene: TRBD1
CDR3 DNA: TGCGCCAGCAGCTCCCAGGGGGCGGTCGGGGAGCTGTTTTTT
CDR3 protein: CASSSQGAVGELFF

V gene: TRBV5-1
J gene: TRBJ1-5
clone size: .
D gene: TRBD1
CDR3 DNA: TGCGCCAGCAGCATCGGACAGGGGGTTCATCAGCCCCAGCATTTT
CDR3 protein: CASSIGQGVHQPQHF

V gene: TRBV2
J gene: TRBJ1-1
clone size: .
D gene: .
CDR3 DNA: TGTGCCAGCAGCGCCACAGGGTGGAATGAAGCTTTCTTT
CDR3 protein: CASSATGWNEAFF